The source of this T cell receptor (beta chain) is a study of T cells in Graves' hyperthyroidism and ophthalmopathy. The CDR3 length is 13 residues. Trimming took 1 base from V and 1 from J, leaving 4 bases between them. Germline CDR1 reads SGHTA; CDR2 reads FQGTGA. This clonotype was recorded at least ten times. RNA transcripts served as the template for amplifying TCR beta CDR3 regions. When the TCR CDR3 underwent first-round RT-PCR, the HTBI primer set was used. TCRdb ran MiXCR on the multiplex PCR reads and lists one entry per CDR3 protein. The sample shows approximately 400,000 distinct CDR3 sequences, 15% to 18% of them seen only once.

This TCR came from a woman under 30 with Graves' hyperthyroidism that later progressed to Graves' ophthalmopathy. Sequenced input: blood. V gene TRBV7-3 combines with J gene TRBJ1-1; D is ambiguous. The CDR3 DNA is TGTGCCAGCAGCTTAAATACGAACACTGAAGCTTTCTTT. Its translation is CASSLNTNTEAFF.